A selection of T cell receptor beta chains follows, all from one sample in a study of cytomegalovirus exposure and HLA in healthy donors. Using immunoSEQ multiplex PCR, the repertoire was profiled, and TCRdb retains in-frame clones only, with some absent. Found here are over 110,000 clones, under 85% of them singletons; the top ten hold approximately 1%. Sequencing used PBMCs. Receptors originate from a man aged 18 to 29 in good health and CMV-seronegative. CDR3s leave out the opening cysteine and the closing phenylalanine or tryptophan. Size is omitted from some rows. Given values are once, few, many or a class for expanded clones.

V	length	J	size	CDR3
TRBV5-6	14	TRBJ2-4	-	ASSLRRGLAKNIQY
TRBV5-1	13	TRBJ1-5	-	ASSLGQGPSQPQH
TRBV30	11	TRBJ1-5	-	AWSRGQGQPQH
TRBV5-1	11	TRBJ1-1	-	ASSISVRAEAF
TRBV14	12	TRBJ2-1	-	ASSQLTGAREQF
TRBV9	13	TRBJ1-3	-	ASSPLQGSGNTIY
TRBV7-4	12	TRBJ2-7	-	ASGRDRCSYEQY
TRBV7-2	12	TRBJ1-1	-	ASSPGQGAPEAF
TRBV6-1	12	TRBJ1-2	-	ASSEAPSGSGYT
TRBV27	13	TRBJ1-5	-	ASSRAATANQPQH
TRBV10-3	15	TRBJ1-2	-	AISARQGKKDNYGYT
TRBV10-3	14	TRBJ1-6	few	AIREEPSSYNSPLH
TRBV7-2	13	TRBJ1-2	-	ASSLGMGQAYGYT
TRBV7-7	11	TRBJ1-1	-	ASSLGQNTEAF
TRBV10-3	12	TRBJ1-5	-	AISEGHSNQPQH
TRBV5-5	14	TRBJ1-1	-	ASSYPPGQGRTEAF
TRBV18	12	TRBJ1-3	-	ASSTRGPGNTIY
TRBV4-3	13	TRBJ2-1	once	ASSPDPAGKYEQF
TRBV6-5	11	TRBJ1-2	-	ASRLDSVYGYT
TRBV2	12	TRBJ2-1	few	ASSDRPTYNEQF
TRBV5-6	11	TRBJ1-1	few	ASSLAGVTEAF
TRBV7-8	12	TRBJ1-2	-	ASSLDRGLEGYT
TRBV2	12	TRBJ1-1	once	ASSEAGAGSEAF
TRBV6-1	11	TRBJ2-7	-	ASSVDRAYEQY
TRBV10-3	17	TRBJ2-1	few	AISERRIGQGLPYNEQF
TRBV5-1	15	TRBJ2-1	-	ASSSVGGGGSYNEQF
TRBV28	14	TRBJ2-7	-	ASSRDRLLSSYEQY
TRBV27	10	TRBJ1-5	-	ASSYGGQPQH
TRBV11-2	14	TRBJ1-2	-	ASSLDSGKGYYGYT
TRBV7-6	14	TRBJ2-2	-	ASSLDQSSNTGELF
TRBV5-4	13	TRBJ1-1	-	ASSSRNQGAIEAF
TRBV11-1	11	TRBJ1-2	-	ASSLGRGYGYT
TRBV18	14	TRBJ2-5	-	ASSPTNLRGQETQY
TRBV27	13	TRBJ1-1	-	ASSLAPSANTEAF
TRBV5-1	12	TRBJ2-5	-	ASSSTSGGETQY
TRBV6-1	11	TRBJ1-6	few	ASSEVGSSPLH
TRBV2	11	TRBJ2-7	-	ASGGQEPYEQY
TRBV9	13	TRBJ2-1	once	ASSVDSSSYNEQF
TRBV5-1	12	TRBJ2-7	-	ASSFLAGGYEQY